This TCR beta chain was obtained from a study of T cells in Graves' hyperthyroidism and ophthalmopathy. Whole-study findings and limits: The authors' 13 V-J model separated ophthalmopathy from stable hyperthyroidism. Onset of ophthalmopathy came a median roughly 6.9 months after the model predicted it.

Germline values: CDR1 KGHSH, CDR2 LQKENI. This CDR3 region has 12 residues. V dropped 11 bases and J dropped 1 base, with 8 bases sitting between them. This clonotype was recorded many times. What it binds is unknown. What was amplified from RNA transcripts were TCR beta CDR3 regions. With the HTBI primer set, the TCR CDR3 went through a first round of RT-PCR. TCRdb called the multiplex PCR reads again in MiXCR, with one record for every CDR3 protein. This table holds about 260,000 distinct CDR3 sequences, roughly 20% found once. Sequenced: blood. This receptor was identified in a man between 25 and 39 years old with Graves' ophthalmopathy. The chain couples TRBV18 to TRBJ2-2; D gene unclear. The CDR3: CAHKQNTGELFF. DNA for the CDR3: TGTGCCCACAAACAGAACACCGGGGAGCTGTTTTTT.